The 31 T cell receptor beta chains listed next were all sequenced from one sample in a study of vaccination and CD4 T cells after COVID-19. Antigen specificity for these receptors is unknown. Sequenced with the Oncomine TCR Beta short-read assay was DNA taken from cultured CD4+ T cells. One entry per CDR3 protein, called by TCRdb with MiXCR from the PCR reads. The table records under 3,000 distinct CDR3 sequences, around 42% of them present only once. Documented treatment: roughly ten-day PBMC culture with coronavirus spike peptide pools or control peptides (ViraFEST assay). Before the COVID-19 pandemic (2011-2018), CD4+ T cells were obtained from the unexposed donor. The sample taken for sequencing was CD4+ T cells from blood, cultured in vitro. The receptors come from a human donor in good health.

A few counts support this clonotype. The chain links TRBV20-1 to TRBJ2-2; 15 bases align to TRBD2. CDR3 length: 16 amino acids. CDR1 is DFQATT and CDR2 is SNEGSKA in the germline V gene (reference sequence). J lost 5 bases, V lost 6 bases, and 7 bases had no gene match. DNA of the CDR3: TGCAGTGCCGGACTAGCGGGAGGGCCAGGAACCGGGGAGCTGTTTTTT. Translation: CSAGLAGGPGTGELFF.

CDR3 region: CSGMGFGLRSYEQYF. The CDR3 DNA reads as TGCAGTGGTATGGGATTTGGACTCCGGTCCTACGAGCAGTACTTC. The J gene is TRBJ2-7, the V gene TRBV20-1, with D maybe TRBD2 (5 bases). Trimming took off 7 bases at V and 1 base at J, with 20 bases between the two ends. This CDR3 comprises 15 residues. CDR1 and CDR2 (germline): DFQATT, SNEGSKA (reference sequence).

This clonotype was recorded a few times. V is TRBV27 and J is TRBJ1-2, with TRBD1 matching 9 bases. The CDR3 length is 15 residues. Per the germline V gene, CDR1 is MNHEY and CDR2 is SMNVEV (reference sequence). V shed 3 bases and J 7 bases; nucleotides not matched to a gene: 9. CDR3 coding DNA: TGTGCCAGCAGTTTTAATCACAGGGGGCTGCGTGGCTACACCTTC. It translates to CASSFNHRGLRGYTF.

J is TRBJ1-5 and V is TRBV6-2 or TRBV6-3; D call uncertain. CDR3 length: 15 residues. V shed 5 bases and J shed 3 bases, with 14 bases lying between them. Germline CDR1 and CDR2: MNHEY and SVGEGT. The CDR3 DNA reads as TGTGCCAGCAGTGTCCCTGAGCTGCACAATCAGCCCCAGCATTTT. Its translation is CASSVPELHNQPQHF.

V and J are TRBV27 and TRBJ2-7, with D possibly matching TRBD2 (5 bases). The CDR3 contains 14 residues. The V gene's germline CDR1 is MNHEY and CDR2 SMNVEV (reference sequence). V was trimmed by 9 bases and J by 0 bases, leaving 15 bases between them. CDR3 amino acids: CARGMEESSYEQYF. CDR3 in DNA: TGTGCCAGAGGGATGGAGGAGAGCTCCTACGAGCAGTACTTC.

V usage is TRBV6-1 and J usage is TRBJ2-3; 7 bases are a match to TRBD1. Germline CDR1 and CDR2: MNHNS and SASEGT. The CDR3 extends over 13 amino acids. The ends lost 0 bases at V and 8 bases at J; junction bases unmatched: 2. CDR3 sequence (DNA): TGTGCCAGCAGTGAAGCTCGACAGGGTACGCAGTATTTT. Its protein product is CASSEARQGTQYF.

This clonotype occurred once. The chain combines TRBV5-4 with TRBJ2-5, with 7 bases fitting TRBD2. The CDR3 runs to 17 residues. Germline V gene data show CDR1 as SGHNT and CDR2 as YYREEE (reference sequence). J gave up 5 bases and V 0 bases, and 13 bases lay outside the gene matches. In nucleotides, the CDR3 is TGTGCCAGCAGCTTGGCGGGGGGTGGGGGTTTGGTGGAGACCCAGTACTTC. Protein product: CASSLAGGGGLVETQYF.

The CDR3 nucleotides are TGCGCCAGCAGCACGGGACTAGCGGGAGGGCCAGGAGAAGAGACCCAGTACTTC. Translating gives CASSTGLAGGPGEETQYF. V and J are TRBV5-1 and TRBJ2-5; 16 bases are a match to TRBD2. The V and J ends lost 4 bases and 3 bases, in that order; junction bases with no gene match: 9. The CDR3 is made up of 18 amino acids. From germline, CDR1 is SGHRS and CDR2 YFSETQ.

V gene TRBV5-4 combines with J gene TRBJ2-3; D uncertain. V was cut by 0 bases and J by 2 bases, with 7 bases left in between. Germline CDR1 is SGHNT and CDR2 is YYREEE (reference sequence). The CDR3 runs to 14 residues. CDR3 sequence: CASSLVGTTDTQYF. The CDR3 nucleotides read TGTGCCAGCAGCTTGGTAGGAACCACAGATACGCAGTATTTT.

The rearrangement uses TRBV5-4 and TRBJ1-2; possible D gene TRBD1, 5 bases. The CDR3 covers 16 residues. Trimming removed 1 base at V and 7 bases at J, with 20 bases between. Germline assignment: CDR1 SGHNT and CDR2 YYREEE (reference sequence). The CDR3 DNA reads TGTGCCAGCAGCTTGCCTGGGTCTGGGGGTGGCGGTGGCTACACCTTC. Amino acids: CASSLPGSGGGGGYTF.

This clonotype is deemed large. The genes are TRBV20-1 and TRBJ2-6; possible D gene TRBD2, 6 bases. Germline lookup yields CDR1 DFQATT and CDR2 SNEGSKA (reference sequence). This CDR3 has 16 amino acids. V gave up 7 bases and J gave up 0 bases, with 16 bases separating them. The CDR3 reads CSGQYRGLSGANVLTF. The CDR3 DNA sequence: TGCAGTGGCCAGTACCGGGGACTCTCTGGGGCCAACGTCCTGACTTTC.

The gene calls are TRBV15 and TRBJ1-5; D gene ambiguous. V was shortened by 0 bases and J by 0 bases, with 6 bases between the two germline ends. The V gene's germline CDR1 is LNHNV and CDR2 YYDKDF (reference sequence). This CDR3 contains 15 residues. The CDR3 coding sequence is TGTGCCACCAGCAGAGATGGGGATAGCAATCAGCCCCAGCATTTT. Amino acids: CATSRDGDSNQPQHF.

The rearrangement uses TRBV5-1 and TRBJ1-1, with a weak D call TRBD1 (6 bases). Trimming removed 4 bases from V and 7 bases from J, with 17 bases in between. The CDR3 contains 14 residues. Germline-derived CDR1 and CDR2 are SGHRS and YFSETQ. The CDR3 here is CASSPMGAPGEAFF. Here the CDR3 DNA reads TGCGCCAGCAGCCCCATGGGGGCACCGGGTGAAGCTTTCTTT.

This clonotype came up a few times. The rearrangement uses TRBV7-7 and TRBJ1-5, with a tentative D call TRBD1 (5 bases). The germline V gene has CDR1 SSHAT and CDR2 FNYEAQ (reference sequence). The CDR3 has 15 residues. V was cut by 7 bases and J by 0 bases, with 13 bases left in between. The CDR3 sequence: CASTDRQYSNQPQHF. The CDR3 DNA is TGTGCCAGCACCGATCGACAGTATAGCAATCAGCCCCAGCATTTT.

The chain has TRBV6-4 and TRBJ2-6; no definite D call. Germline CDR1 reads MRHNA; CDR2 reads SNTAGT. V was cut by 2 bases and J by 0 bases, with 2 bases left in between. This CDR3 is built from 14 residues. CDR3 DNA sequence: TGTGCCAGCAGTGACAACTCTGGGGCCAACGTCCTGACTTTC. It yields the protein CASSDNSGANVLTF.

The chain links TRBV6-1 to TRBJ2-5; 9 nucleotides agree with TRBD1. V shed 3 bases and J 3 bases; nucleotides not matched to a gene: 2. CDR1 is MNHNS, CDR2 SASEGT, per germline. CDR3 size: 14 residues. In nucleotides, the CDR3 is TGTGCCAGCAGTGACGGACAGGGGAAAGAGACCCAGTACTTC. Translating it yields CASSDGQGKETQYF.

The chain uses TRBV7-9 and TRBJ1-5; D gene unclear. This CDR3 is built from 13 residues. Deletions cut 5 bases from V and 0 bases from J, with 5 bases between. Per the germline V gene, CDR1 is SEHNR and CDR2 is FQNEAQ (reference sequence). Here the CDR3 reads CASSGDSNQPQHF. DNA of the CDR3: TGTGCCAGCAGCGGTGATAGCAATCAGCCCCAGCATTTT. The full variable domain, in which reference TRBV7-9 and TRBJ1-5 provide the parts outside the CDR3, is DTGVSQNPRHKITKRGQNVTFRCDPISEHNRLYWYRQTLGQGPEFLTYFQNEAQLEKSRLLSDRFSAERPKGSFSTLEIQRTEQGDSAMYLCASSGDSNQPQHFGDGTRLSIL.

This clonotype has only a few counts. This sequence joins TRBV24-1 and TRBJ1-4; TRBD1 is a possible D gene (5 bases). The CDR3 loop spans 15 amino acids. Germline CDR1 is KGHDR and CDR2 is SFDVKD. Trimming pared 4 bases from V and 11 bases from J, leaving 19 bases between. CDR3 region: CATSDPRGAGQKLFF. The CDR3 DNA follows: TGTGCCACCAGTGACCCTAGGGGAGCAGGCCAGAAACTGTTTTTT.

The chain employs TRBV30 and TRBJ2-7, with D tentatively TRBD1 (5 bases). The V gene lost 8 bases and the J gene lost 2 bases, with 16 bases spanning the gap. Germline V CDR1 and CDR2: GTSNPN, SVGIG (reference sequence). The CDR3 is 13 residues long. Written as DNA, the CDR3 is TGTGCCCAATCGGCTACAGGCCCCTACGAGCAGTACTTC. Translated, it gives CAQSATGPYEQYF.

The CDR3 bases are TGTGCCAGCAGCACAGGGTCGGGGAACGAGCAGTACTTC. Translation gives CASSTGSGNEQYF. The chain combines TRBV11-3 with TRBJ2-7, with D possibly TRBD1 on 6 matching bases. Germline V gene sequence: CDR1 SGHNT, CDR2 YENEEA. This CDR3 region has 13 residues. Trimming pared 5 bases from V and 5 bases from J, leaving 13 bases between. The whole variable domain, filled in from reference TRBV11-3 and TRBJ2-7, reads EAGVVQSPRYKIIEKKQPVAFWCNPISGHNTLYWYLQNLGQGPELLIRYENEEAVDDSQLPKDRFSAERLKGVDSTLKIQPAELGDSAVYLCASSTGSGNEQYFGPGTRLTVT.

V gene TRBV19 combines with J gene TRBJ2-7; the match to TRBD1 covers 9 bases. V gave up 7 bases and J gave up 7 bases; unmatched junction bases: 8. This CDR3 region has 13 residues. Germline V gives CDR1 LNHDA, CDR2 SQIVND (reference sequence). The CDR3 here is CASTAQGAEEQYF. Written as DNA, the CDR3 is TGTGCCAGTACCGCACAGGGGGCTGAAGAGCAGTACTTC. Filled out from reference TRBV19 and TRBJ2-7, the complete variable domain reads DGGITQSPKYLFRKEGQNVTLSCEQNLNHDAMYWYRQDPGQGLRLIYYSQIVNDFQKGDIAEGYSVSREKKESFPLTVTSAQKNPTAFYLCASTAQGAEEQYFGPGTRLTVT.

In its sample, this clonotype was seen a few times. CDR3 protein: CASSEESYSRGYGYTF. The CDR3 DNA is TGTGCCAGCAGTGAAGAATCGTACAGCAGGGGATATGGCTACACCTTC. The rearrangement joins TRBV6-1 to TRBJ1-2; D is perhaps TRBD1 (6 bases). CDR3 length equals 16 residues. Per germline, CDR1 MNHNS and CDR2 SASEGT. V lost 1 base, J lost 5 bases, and 17 bases lay in between.

This sequence joins TRBV9 and TRBJ1-1, with unresolved D. V was pared by 3 bases and J by 5 bases, with 17 bases between. This CDR3 spans 15 amino acids. CDR1 is SGDLS and CDR2 is YYNGEE in the germline V gene. CDR3 bases: TGTGCCAGCAGCGCGAAGAGGGTGGGTAAGACTGAAGCTTTCTTT. Protein sequence: CASSAKRVGKTEAFF.

The CDR3 DNA is TGTGCCAGCAGTTTATTAGGTCCGGGACAGCCCTACGAGCAGTACTTC. It yields the protein CASSLLGPGQPYEQYF. The chain links TRBV27 to TRBJ2-7; 7 bases are a match to TRBD1. Germline values: CDR1 MNHEY, CDR2 SMNVEV (reference sequence). The CDR3 sequence is 16 residues long. The ends lost 1 base at V and 2 bases at J; junction bases unmatched: 8.

A note on this clonotype: At one boundary the junction diverges from the germline segment, which might be a read error. The chain employs TRBV23-1 and TRBJ1-5; D is possibly TRBD1 (5 bases). TRBV23-1 belongs to the ORF category, with a function that is uncertain. This CDR3 contains 17 residues. CDR3 sequence (DNA): TGCGCCAGCAGACAATTAGCGCCTGGAGGGGAGGATCAGCCCCAGCATTTT. It yields the protein CASRQLAPGGEDQPQHF.

The rearrangement links TRBV27 to TRBJ1-2, with D hard to call. This CDR3 comprises 16 residues. Germline CDR1 is MNHEY and CDR2 is SMNVEV (reference sequence). V lost 1 base to trimming and J lost 1 base, with 13 bases between them. The CDR3 loop reads CASSLYAGGLNYGYTF. As DNA, the CDR3 is TGTGCCAGCAGTTTATACGCGGGAGGACTTAACTATGGCTACACCTTC.

The CDR3 region has the DNA TGTGCCAGCAGCTTAGCCGGGGATTACAATGAGCAGTTCTTC. It specifies CASSLAGDYNEQFF. The chain recombines TRBV7-2 with TRBJ2-1; D may be TRBD2 (5 bases). V dropped 0 bases and J dropped 4 bases, with 7 bases sitting between them. CDR1 is SGHTA, CDR2 FQGNSA, per germline. The CDR3 has 14 amino acids.

This clonotype was observed a few times. This chain uses TRBV6-1 with TRBJ1-1, with TRBD1 as a possible D gene (5 bases). The CDR3 runs 14 residues. Germline V gene data show CDR1 as MNHNS and CDR2 as SASEGT. The V end lost 4 bases, the J end lost 1 base, and 10 bases lay between the germline ends. The CDR3 reads CASSVSRGNTEAFF. CDR3 DNA sequence: TGTGCCAGCAGTGTTAGTAGGGGGAACACTGAAGCTTTCTTT.

This clonotype was detected only a few times. V gene TRBV19 combines with J gene TRBJ1-5; 8 bases line up with TRBD1. Germline V CDR1 and CDR2: LNHDA, SQIVND (reference sequence). The CDR3 spans 14 residues. The trim removed 7 bases at V and 4 bases at J, leaving 6 bases unmatched. The CDR3 protein is CASTGTGGNQPQHF. The CDR3 coding sequence is TGTGCCAGTACCGGGACAGGCGGAAATCAGCCCCAGCATTTT. The complete variable domain, with remaining parts taken from reference TRBV19 and TRBJ1-5, reads DGGITQSPKYLFRKEGQNVTLSCEQNLNHDAMYWYRQDPGQGLRLIYYSQIVNDFQKGDIAEGYSVSREKKESFPLTVTSAQKNPTAFYLCASTGTGGNQPQHFGDGTRLSIL.

The V gene is TRBV20-1, the J gene TRBJ2-1; D could derive from TRBD1 or TRBD2 (5 bases each). Germline CDR1 reads DFQATT; CDR2 reads SNEGSKA (reference sequence). Trimming took off 1 base at V and 6 bases at J, with 13 bases between the two ends. The CDR3 covers 14 residues. The CDR3 region is CSARVPGRANEQFF. Written as DNA, the CDR3 is TGCAGTGCTAGAGTTCCGGGGCGAGCCAATGAGCAGTTCTTC.

This clonotype was seen a handful of times. CDR3 DNA: TGCAGTGCTAGAGATGAGGTGACAGGGGCCTACAATGAGCAGTTCTTC. Amino acids: CSARDEVTGAYNEQFF. The chain uses TRBV20-1 and TRBJ2-1; the match to TRBD1 covers 8 bases. Germline V gene lookup returns CDR1 DFQATT and CDR2 SNEGSKA (reference sequence). J lost 2 bases, V lost 0 bases, and 6 bases had no gene match. There are 16 residues in the CDR3.